The 9 T cell receptor beta chains below all came from one sample that was sequenced in a study of CD8+ T cells in alopecia areata. Extracted from the samples, RNA was reverse transcribed into cDNA to serve as the sequencing template. The data were produced by immunoSEQ multiplex PCR, yet TCRdb's version contains in-frame clones alone and is incomplete. The sample carries under 200,000 clones, 55% to 75% recorded once. Stated treatment: oral pan-JAK inhibitor, 5-10 mg twice daily. This specimen was CD4+ T cells sorted from blood, taken at week 24, from a patient treated with tofacitinib. These receptors all come from a human donor with alopecia areata.

The V gene is TRBV2, the J gene TRBJ1-1; D unclear. This CDR3 is built from 13 residues. V was clipped by 7 bases and J by 1 base, with 10 bases between them. Germline V gives CDR1 SNHLY, CDR2 FYNNEI. The CDR3 loop is CASTGPGNTEAFF. CDR3 sequence (DNA): TGTGCCAGCACCGGACCTGGGAACACTGAAGCTTTCTTT.

Comment on this clone: Its ends do not fully match the called genes, so a read error is possible. The CDR3 loop reads CAWSLGYEQCF. The CDR3 nucleotides are TGTGCCTGGAGTTTGGGGTACGAGCAGTGCTTC. The chain carries TRBV30 and TRBJ2-7; no clear D. This CDR3 has 11 residues. Germline V gives CDR1 GTSNPN, CDR2 SVGIG (reference sequence).

The chain has TRBV11-2 and TRBJ2-1, with TRBD2 identical over 7 bases. From germline, CDR1 is SGHAT and CDR2 FQNNGV. V was clipped by 5 bases and J by 7 bases; unmatched bases: 2. The CDR3 loop spans 12 amino acids. Here the CDR3 DNA reads TGTGCCAGCAGCCCAGCGGGGAATGAGCAGTTCTTC. Its protein product is CASSPAGNEQFF.

This clone was seen once. The rearrangement uses TRBV30 and TRBJ1-3; possibly TRBD1 for D (6 bases). Trimming took off 2 bases at V and 4 bases at J, with 9 bases between the two ends. Looked up from germline, CDR1 is GTSNPN and CDR2 is SVGIG (reference sequence). This CDR3 has 13 residues. The CDR3 nucleotides read TGTGCCTGGAGTAGGGGGTTCGGAAACACCATATATTTT. It codes for CAWSRGFGNTIYF.

This clone was seen a handful of times. The chain joins TRBV5-1 to TRBJ1-2, with D unresolved. V was trimmed by 0 bases and J by 3 bases, leaving 12 bases between them. The length of the CDR3 is 15 residues. The germline V gene encodes CDR1 SGHRS and CDR2 YFSETQ. For the CDR3, the DNA is TGCGCCAGCAGCTTGGAACCTACAAGGGACTATGGCTACACCTTC. Protein sequence: CASSLEPTRDYGYTF.

The rearrangement links TRBV11-2 to TRBJ1-2; 9 bases match TRBD1. Per the germline V gene, CDR1 is SGHAT and CDR2 is FQNNGV. CDR3 size: 14 residues. The V segment lost 5 bases and the J segment 5 bases; nucleotides outside the gene matches: 6. The CDR3: CASSPPDRGYGYTF. Written as DNA, the CDR3 is TGTGCCAGCAGCCCTCCGGACAGGGGATATGGCTACACCTTC. Supplemented by reference TRBV11-2 and TRBJ1-2, the full variable domain reads EAGVAQSPRYKIIEKRQSVAFWCNPISGHATLYWYQQILGQGPKLLIQFQNNGVVDDSQLPKDRFSAERLKGVDSTLKIQPAKLEDSAVYLCASSPPDRGYGYTFGSGTRLTVV.

This clone was detected only a few times. The rearrangement joins TRBV30 to TRBJ2-1; tentatively, D is TRBD2 (5 bases). Trimming took 1 base from V and 3 from J, leaving 7 bases between them. The CDR3 has 13 residues. From germline, CDR1 is GTSNPN and CDR2 SVGIG (reference sequence). The CDR3 DNA reads TGTGCCTGGAGTGACGGGATCTACAATGAGCAGTTCTTC. Amino acid sequence: CAWSDGIYNEQFF.

The V call is TRBV5-4, the J call TRBJ1-2; perhaps TRBD1 as D (5 bases). The germline V gene encodes CDR1 SGHNT and CDR2 YYREEE (reference sequence). Trimming left V 2 bases short and J 4 bases short, with 15 bases between. The CDR3 covers 15 residues. The CDR3 DNA is TGTGCCAGCAGCTTCGTTTCCAGGGCGTCCTATGGCTACACCTTC. It translates to CASSFVSRASYGYTF. Full variable domain (rest looked up from reference TRBV5-4 and TRBJ1-2): ETGVTQSPTHLIKTRGQQVTLRCSSQSGHNTVSWYQQALGQGPQFIFQYYREEENGRGNFPPRFSGLQFPNYSSELNVNALELDDSALYLCASSFVSRASYGYTFGSGTRLTVV.

The chain couples TRBV30 to TRBJ2-5, with D unresolved. This CDR3 is built from 10 residues. V dropped 1 base and J dropped 7 bases, with 4 bases sitting between them. Germline lookup yields CDR1 GTSNPN and CDR2 SVGIG (reference sequence). The CDR3 here is CAWSDVTQYF. CDR3 bases: TGTGCCTGGAGTGACGTGACCCAGTACTTC. Filled out from reference TRBV30 and TRBJ2-5, the complete variable domain reads SQTIHQWPATLVQPVGSPLSLECTVEGTSNPNLYWYRQAAGRGLQLLFYSVGIGQISSEVPQNLSASRPQDRQFILSSKKLLLSDSGFYLCAWSDVTQYFGPGTRLLVL.